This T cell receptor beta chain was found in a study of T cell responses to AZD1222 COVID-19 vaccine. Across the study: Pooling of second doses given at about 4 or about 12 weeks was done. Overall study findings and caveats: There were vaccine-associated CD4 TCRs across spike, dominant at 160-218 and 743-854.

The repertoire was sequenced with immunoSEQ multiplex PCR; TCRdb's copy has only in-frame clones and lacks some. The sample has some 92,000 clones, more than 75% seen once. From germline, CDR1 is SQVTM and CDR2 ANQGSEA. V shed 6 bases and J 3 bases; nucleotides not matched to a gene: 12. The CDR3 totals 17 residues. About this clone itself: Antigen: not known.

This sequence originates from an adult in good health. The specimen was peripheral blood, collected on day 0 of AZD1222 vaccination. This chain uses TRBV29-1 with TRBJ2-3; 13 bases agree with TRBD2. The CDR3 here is CSVLTSGRARLTDTQYF. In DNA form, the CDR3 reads TGCAGCGTCTTAACTAGCGGGAGGGCCCGGTTGACAGATACGCAGTATTTT.